This TCR beta chain was sequenced for a study of blood T cell repertoires in COVID-19. Across the study: In each case, the material was cDNA or gDNA derived from T cells, B-cell-depleted T cells, or PBMCs.

Trimming shortened V by 5 bases and J by 7 bases, and 18 bases separated the two germline ends. Germline V gene sequence: CDR1 SEHNR, CDR2 FQNEAQ (reference sequence). The CDR3 has 15 amino acids. Using immunoSEQ multiplex PCR, the repertoire was profiled, and TCRdb retains in-frame clones only, with some absent. The table includes around 300,000 clones, about 89% detected once. Material: peripheral blood. The chain combines TRBV7-9 with TRBJ2-1, with D hard to call. The sequence was obtained from a man aged 50-60 years with acute or convalescent COVID-19. DNA of the CDR3: TGTGCCAGCAGCCTACGATTGTCGGAGTGGAATGAGCAGTTCTTC. It translates to CASSLRLSEWNEQFF.